This entry concerns a single T cell receptor (beta chain). V was clipped by 0 bases and J by 5 bases, with 11 bases between them. The CDR3 spans 15 residues. Germline values: CDR1 LGHNA, CDR2 YSLEER. This entry is derived from a study of blood T cell repertoires in COVID-19. Turning to the study itself: COVID-19 samples collected from the United States, Italy and Spain covered acute and convalescent phases. T cells, B-cell-depleted T cells, or PBMCs provided the cDNA or gDNA that served as material.

Per the authors' pipeline: Reference gene primers were amplified, and this amplification served to estimate nucleated cell counts. Assay used: immunoSEQ multiplex PCR; TCRdb lists only in-frame clones, some missing. V, J and clone size are those of that table, while D and trimming were read from the DNA. This sample has 180,000 or so clones, with roughly 89% found just once. This clonotype originated in a woman aged 45-59 years with acute or convalescent COVID-19. The genes are TRBV4-3 and TRBJ1-5; D uncertain. Sequenced: peripheral blood. Written as DNA, the CDR3 is TGCGCCAGCAGCCAAGATCTCCTGAGAGATCAGCCCCAGCATTTT. Encoded protein: CASSQDLLRDQPQHF.